The 25 T cell receptor beta chains below come from one sample, sequenced in a study of T cells in women clearing cervical HPV infection. The method was immunoSEQ multiplex PCR; TCRdb's version includes in-frame clones alone and lacks a portion of them. The table lists 40,000 or so clones, with 6% to 7.5% in the top ten. What was sequenced was blood buffy coat. Receptors were obtained from a woman aged 18-69 years with a cervical HPV16 infection that either progressed to CIN3+ or cleared (not recorded which).

Concerning this clone: The read falls 3 residues short of the CDR3 end, and the missing part is taken from the germline J gene. The V gene is TRBV29-1, the J gene TRBJ2-3, with D perhaps matching TRBD1 (5 bases). The germline V and J ends were trimmed by 7 bases and 3 bases, with 17 bases remaining between them. The CDR3 is 14 amino acids. In germline, CDR1 is SQVTM, CDR2 ANQGSEA. The CDR3 region is CSGNQWTRTDTQYF. The CDR3 bases that were read are TGCAGCGGCAACCAGTGGACAAGGACAGATACG.

As to this clone: The read ends 3 residues shy of where the CDR3 ends; the end is completed using the germline J gene. This chain joins TRBV5-6 and TRBJ2-5, with 9 nucleotides matching TRBD2. The V segment lost 6 bases and the J segment 6 bases; nucleotides outside the gene matches: 9. The CDR3 covers 14 residues. CDR1 is SGHDT and CDR2 is YYEEEE in the germline V gene. The CDR3 DNA, read in part, is TGTGCCAGCACCTATTGGACTAGCGTAAAGACC. It specifies CASTYWTSVKT. The whole CDR3 protein reads CASTYWTSVKTQYF.

To note about this clone: The CDR3 end lies 3 residues beyond the end of the read and is filled in from the germline J gene. This chain links TRBV5-1 with TRBJ2-5; perhaps TRBD2 as D (6 bases). CDR3 length: 14 amino acids. Per germline, CDR1 SGHRS and CDR2 YFSETQ. V lost 5 bases to trimming and J lost 2 bases, with 13 bases between them. The CDR3 region is CASSRLDLQETQYF. Partial CDR3 DNA: TGCGCCAGCAGTCGACTAGATCTACAAGAGACC. Looking up the rest from reference TRBV5-1 and TRBJ2-5 gives the full variable domain: KAGVTQTPRYLIKTRGQQVTLSCSPISGHRSVSWYQQTPGQGLQFLFEYFSETQRNKGNFPGRFSGRQFSNSRSEMNVSTLELGDSALYLCASSRLDLQETQYFGPGTRLLVL.

As for this clone: Read coverage stops 3 residues before the CDR3 terminus; the germline J gene supplies the remainder. The chain employs TRBV6-1 and TRBJ1-2; possible D gene TRBD1, 5 bases. Germline values: CDR1 MNHNS, CDR2 SASEGT. The CDR3 runs 14 residues. Trimming left V 2 bases short and J 2 bases short, with 9 bases between. The chain's CDR3 is CASSETGENYGYTF. Incomplete CDR3 DNA: TGTGCCAGCAGTGAAACGGGGGAGAACTATGGC.

As regards this clone: The sequenced fragment ends 3 residues before the CDR3 boundary, so the rest is inferred from the germline J gene. The gene calls are TRBV20-1 and TRBJ2-1; 8 bases line up with TRBD2. With 8 bases clipped from V and 0 bases from J, the junction kept 3 bases outside the gene matches. The germline V gene encodes CDR1 DFQATT and CDR2 SNEGSKA (reference sequence). The CDR3 spans 13 residues. CDR3 bases read: TGCAGTCCGGGGACTAGCTCCTACAATGAG. Its translation: CSPGTSSYNE. The complete CDR3 protein is CSPGTSSYNEQFF.

A remark on this clone: The sequence runs out 3 residues before the end of the CDR3; the remainder is reconstructed from the germline J gene. The chain is built from TRBV20-1 and TRBJ2-2; D might be TRBD1 (6 bases). The V end lost 3 bases, the J end lost 7 bases, and 15 bases lay between the germline ends. This CDR3 has 14 residues. CDR1 is DFQATT and CDR2 is SNEGSKA in the germline V gene (reference sequence). CDR3 residues: CSARGAGAGGELFF. The covered CDR3 bases are TGCAGTGCTAGGGGAGCAGGGGCGGGCGGGGAG.

The CDR3 spells CASHGDRGSPLHF. The sequenced CDR3 bases are TGTGCCAGCCACGGGGACAGGGGGTCACCC. The chain links TRBV2 to TRBJ1-6; 11 bases map to TRBD1. The CDR3 is cut off 3 residues early in the read; its end comes from the germline J gene. Germline V gene lookup returns CDR1 SNHLY and CDR2 FYNNEI. This CDR3 has 13 amino acids. V lost 8 bases and J lost 10; bases outside the gene matches: 4.

Comment on this clone: The read ends 3 residues shy of where the CDR3 ends; the end is completed using the germline J gene. The chain employs TRBV2 and TRBJ1-1, with a weak D call TRBD1 (5 bases). This CDR3 is 12 amino acids long. Germline V gene sequence: CDR1 SNHLY, CDR2 FYNNEI. The CDR3 is CASSRRAQEAFF. The CDR3 DNA, read in part, is TGTGCCAGCAGTCGCAGGGCCCAAGAA.

This CDR3 is CASRGLGEDTGELFF. CDR3 DNA (partial): TGTGCCAGCAGGGGACTGGGGGAAGACACCGGGGAG. The chain carries TRBV2 and TRBJ2-2; a weak D match, TRBD2 (6 bases). From the germline J gene comes the end of the CDR3, since the read stops 3 residues before it. The CDR3 length is 15 residues. V was pared by 6 bases and J by 3 bases, with 14 bases between. Germline CDR1 SNHLY, CDR2 FYNNEI.

Notes on this clone: With the read ending 3 residues before the CDR3 end, the germline J gene is used to fill in that end. The V gene is TRBV5-1, the J gene TRBJ2-3, with a possible D match to TRBD2 (6 bases). The CDR3 is 14 residues long. V shed 0 bases and J shed 3 bases, with 8 bases lying between them. CDR1 and CDR2 from the germline V gene are SGHRS and YFSETQ. The CDR3 bases that were read are TGCGCCAGCAGCTTGGAGGAGGGGACAGATACG. Its protein product is CASSLEEGTDT. The entire CDR3 sequence reads CASSLEEGTDTQYF. The variable domain in full, completed from reference TRBV5-1 and TRBJ2-3, reads KAGVTQTPRYLIKTRGQQVTLSCSPISGHRSVSWYQQTPGQGLQFLFEYFSETQRNKGNFPGRFSGRQFSNSRSEMNVSTLELGDSALYLCASSLEEGTDTQYFGPGTRLTVL.

In the case of this clone: The read halts 3 residues ahead of the CDR3 end, with the missing end drawn from the germline J gene. The J gene is TRBJ1-2, the V gene TRBV5-6; TRBD1 aligns across 11 bases. Trimming removed 4 bases from V and 6 bases from J; junction bases left unmatched: 5. CDR1 is SGHDT, CDR2 YYEEEE, per germline. CDR3 length: 14 amino acids. CDR3 amino acids: CASSLPGQGDGYTF. The CDR3 bases that were read are TGTGCCAGCAGCCTTCCGGGACAGGGGGATGGC.

Comment on this clone: Read coverage stops 3 residues before the CDR3 terminus; the germline J gene supplies the remainder. The rearrangement links TRBV19 to TRBJ2-4; TRBD2 might be the D (6 bases). This CDR3 has 15 residues. The V gene's germline CDR1 is LNHDA and CDR2 SQIVND (reference sequence). CDR3 bases read: TGTGCCAGTAGTACTGAGGCAGGACTAAACTATGGT. It is translated as CASSTEAGLNYG. The full-length CDR3 reads as CASSTEAGLNYGQYF.

As for this clone: The CDR3 goes on 3 residues after the read ends, and that part is filled in from the germline J gene. This sequence joins TRBV6-2 or TRBV6-3 and TRBJ2-7; 11 nucleotides align to TRBD1. With 5 bases clipped from V and 2 bases from J, the junction kept 2 bases outside the gene matches. Germline CDR1 is MNHEY and CDR2 is SVGEGT. The CDR3 totals 14 residues. The sequenced CDR3 bases are TGTGCCAGCAGTCCGGGACAGGGGGCCTACGAG. Translation: CASSPGQGAYE. The complete CDR3 protein is CASSPGQGAYEQYF.

The CDR3 protein is CASRGDNSYNSPLFF. CDR3 DNA, as far as it was read: TGTGCCAGCAGGGGGGACAACTCCTATAATTCACCA. V and J are TRBV2 and TRBJ1-4; perhaps TRBD1 as D (6 bases). The CDR3 extends 3 residues past the end of the read, so its final part is completed from the germline J gene. This CDR3 contains 15 residues. Germline V gives CDR1 SNHLY, CDR2 FYNNEI.

A note on this clone: The CDR3 goes on 3 residues after the read ends, and that part is filled in from the germline J gene. The V gene is TRBV29-1, the J gene TRBJ1-2, with D perhaps TRBD1 (6 bases). This CDR3 spans 11 amino acids. Trimming took 0 bases from V and 7 from J, leaving 6 bases between them. The germline V gene has CDR1 SQVTM and CDR2 ANQGSEA. The sequenced CDR3 bases are TGCAGCGTTGAAGAAGGGGGTGGC. As protein: CSVEEGGG. The entire CDR3 is CSVEEGGGYTF.

Of note for this clone: The CDR3 extends 3 residues past the end of the read, so its final part is completed from the germline J gene. The J gene is TRBJ1-5, the V gene TRBV20-1; D ambiguous. V was clipped by 6 bases and J by 6 bases, with 12 bases between them. Germline lookup yields CDR1 DFQATT and CDR2 SNEGSKA (reference sequence). CDR3 length: 12 amino acids. The CDR3 reads CSATPSGQPQHF. CDR3 DNA, as far as it was read: TGCAGTGCGACTCCTAGCGGTCAGCCC.

A remark on this clone: The read gets to within 3 residues of the CDR3 end, and the germline J gene fills in the rest. In the same sample, other DNA sequences code for this CDR3. The chain uses TRBV5-1 and TRBJ2-3; 9 nucleotides match TRBD1. This CDR3 comprises 15 residues. V shed 3 bases and J 5 bases; nucleotides not matched to a gene: 7. CDR1 is SGHRS and CDR2 is YFSETQ in the germline V gene. Here the CDR3 reads CASSSGTGLGDTQYF. Partial CDR3 DNA: TGCGCCAGCAGCTCAGGGACAGGGTTAGGAGATACG.

To note about this clone: Read coverage stops 3 residues before the CDR3 terminus; the germline J gene supplies the remainder. The gene calls are TRBV6-1 and TRBJ2-3; TRBD2 agrees at 7 bases. The CDR3 totals 17 residues. Germline values: CDR1 MNHNS, CDR2 SASEGT. The V gene end was trimmed by 2 bases and the J gene end by 2 bases; junction bases not matched to a gene: 10. CDR3 residues: CASSERVGGYSTDTQYF. Partial CDR3 DNA: TGTGCCAGCAGTGAAAGGGTCGGGGGGTATTCCACAGATACG.

As to this clone: The sequenced fragment ends 3 residues before the CDR3 boundary, so the rest is inferred from the germline J gene. The V call is TRBV2, the J call TRBJ1-2; 10 bases match TRBD1. Germline V CDR1 and CDR2: SNHLY, FYNNEI. V gave up 6 bases and J gave up 4 bases; unmatched junction bases: 2. CDR3 size: 13 residues. CDR3 region: CASRTGGVYGYTF. The DNA read from the CDR3 is TGTGCCAGCAGGACAGGGGGCGTCTATGGC. Full variable domain (outside the CDR3, taken from reference TRBV2 and TRBJ1-2): EPEVTQTPSHQVTQMGQEVILRCVPISNHLYFYWYRQILGQKVEFLVSFYNNEISEKSEIFDDQFSVERPDGSNFTLKIRSTKLEDSAMYFCASRTGGVYGYTFGSGTRLTVV.

Points on this clone: The CDR3 is cut off 3 residues early in the read; its end comes from the germline J gene. J is TRBJ1-2 and V is TRBV6-2 or TRBV6-3; weak D call: TRBD1 (5 bases). The CDR3 length is 15 residues. Germline V CDR1 and CDR2: MNHEY, SVGEGT. This CDR3 reads CASSYGRVAKNIYTF. The sequenced CDR3 bases are TGTGCCAGCAGTTACGGCAGGGTAGCCAAAAACATC.

Worth noting for this clone: The read is 3 residues too short to cover the CDR3 end, so that end is filled in from the germline J gene. The rearrangement joins TRBV20-1 to TRBJ1-2; 11 positions agree with TRBD1. Trimming removed 5 bases from V and 2 bases from J; junction bases left unmatched: 4. Germline CDR1 is DFQATT and CDR2 is SNEGSKA (reference sequence). This CDR3 spans 14 amino acids. The covered CDR3 bases are TGCAGTGCTGGACAGGGGGCTGGCAACTATGGC. Amino acid sequence: CSAGQGAGNYG. The CDR3 as a whole reads CSAGQGAGNYGYTF.

In regard to this clone: The read finishes 3 residues shy of the CDR3 end, and the germline J gene is used to complete it. The V call is TRBV20-1, the J call TRBJ2-1; 14 nucleotides agree with TRBD2. CDR1 and CDR2 (germline): DFQATT, SNEGSKA (reference sequence). The J segment lost 5 bases and the V segment lost 6 bases, leaving 18 bases of the junction unmatched. CDR3 length: 19 residues. The covered CDR3 bases are TGCAGTGCATGTCCCCAAGGACTAGCGGGAGGAAAGGGGGACAATGAG. Translating it yields CSACPQGLAGGKGDNE. The complete CDR3 sequence is CSACPQGLAGGKGDNEQFF.

In regard to this clone: One end of the junction is discordant with germline, which a read error may explain. Sequencing ends 3 residues short of the CDR3 end; the germline J gene provides the rest. Other nucleotide sequences from this sample produce the same CDR3. The chain uses TRBV11-2 and TRBJ1-3, with a tentative D call TRBD1 (6 bases). Germline-derived CDR1 and CDR2 are SGHAT and FQNNGV. CDR3 length equals 14 residues. The part of the CDR3 DNA that was read is TGTGCCAGCAGACAGGGTAGTTCTGGAAACACA. This codes for CASRQGSSGNT. The entire CDR3 sequence reads CASRQGSSGNTIYF.

In regard to this clone: The CDR3 end lies 3 residues beyond the end of the read and is filled in from the germline J gene. The rearrangement links TRBV14 to TRBJ1-6, with D perhaps TRBD1 (6 bases). The germline CDR1 and CDR2 sequences are SGHDN and FVKESK. CDR3 length: 17 amino acids. Trimming removed 8 bases at V and 4 bases at J, with 21 bases between. The sequenced CDR3 bases are TGTGCCAGCGCCAAACGGGCAGGGGAGTTTTATAATTCACCC. Translating gives CASAKRAGEFYNSP. The CDR3 in its entirety is CASAKRAGEFYNSPLHF.

The CDR3 spells CSAEGRRGLYEQYF. The CDR3 bases that were read are TGCAGTGCGGAAGGGAGGAGGGGGCTCTACGAG. The V call is TRBV20-1, the J call TRBJ2-7, with a tentative D call TRBD1 (7 bases). The read finishes 3 residues shy of the CDR3 end, and the germline J gene is used to complete it. The CDR3 is made up of 14 amino acids. The germline V gene has CDR1 DFQATT and CDR2 SNEGSKA (reference sequence). V gave up 6 bases and J gave up 3 bases, with 18 bases separating them.